The clone carrying this TCR beta chain has more than one count but fewer than ten. As yet, its antigen is unknown. This could be a read error, since a much larger clone is one nucleotide away. RNA transcripts provided the template for amplifying TCR beta CDR3 regions. An initial RT-PCR round employing HTBI primers preceded a second-round multiplex PCR. TCRdb processed the multiplex PCR reads anew with MiXCR; each CDR3 protein has one entry. The sample carries over a million distinct CDR3 sequences, less than 45% recorded once. This sample was included in a study of Graves' ophthalmopathy and Graves' hyperthyroidism. Study-level background: Hyperthyroidism was classified as stable if no ophthalmopathy occurred within 18 months of follow-up. Study-level points and caveats: Sensitivity of about 91% and specificity of 65% to 83% were achieved when a 13-signature model separated ophthalmopathy from stable hyperthyroidism. Blood also carried most expanded thyroid clonotypes exceeding 0.001 frequency.

Germline V lookup: CDR1 ENHRY, CDR2 SYGVKD. With 10 bases removed from V and 1 base from J, the gap between germline ends came to 11 bases. CDR3 length: 12 amino acids. The chain uses TRBV10-3 and TRBJ2-7; D is unresolved. This clonotype originated in an adult man with Graves' hyperthyroidism. The material sequenced was peripheral blood or thyroid tissue (not recorded which). The CDR3 coding sequence is TGTGCCAGCCGTCACAGTTCCTACGAGCAGTACTTC. As protein: CASRHSSYEQYF.